This TCR beta chain came from a study of blood T cell repertoires in COVID-19. Source study methods: Reference gene primer amplification in the assay estimated nucleated cell counts. Using immunoSEQ multiplex PCR, the repertoire was profiled, and TCRdb retains in-frame clones only, with some absent. That table gives V, J and clone size, and the DNA gave D and trimming. The sample has 150,000 or so clones, around 90% seen once. The CDR3 has 11 residues. Trimming removed 3 bases from V and 7 bases from J, with 4 bases in between. J is TRBJ1-3 and V is TRBV12-3 or TRBV12-4, with D uncertain. Sequenced sample: peripheral blood. The origin of this receptor is a man aged 55 to 70 with acute or convalescent COVID-19. CDR3 amino acids: CASSLENTIYF. CDR3 coding DNA: TGTGCCAGCAGTTTGGAGAACACCATATATTTT.